These 5 T cell receptor beta chains came from one sample sequenced in a study of blood T cell repertoires in COVID-19 (dated by TCRdb to 2019 to 2021). The library was made by the immunoSEQ multiplex PCR assay. The table was pulled from immuneACCESS by TCRdb, which kept in-frame rearrangements only. Such tables lose some clones; where checked, under half of the loss comes from unresolved V genes, and the rest has no known cause. The sample contains 250,000 to 350,000 clones, about 88% of them found a single time. Less than 15% of the sample goes to the ten largest clones. Sequencing was performed on peripheral blood. Every receptor here comes from an older woman with COVID-19, enrolled during active disease.

This chain joins TRBV10-3 and TRBJ2-3, with 13 nucleotides matching TRBD2. CDR1 and CDR2 from the germline V gene are ENHRY and SYGVKD. This CDR3 has 15 amino acids. The J segment lost 6 bases and the V segment lost 6 bases, leaving 6 bases of the junction unmatched. In DNA form, the CDR3 reads TGTGCCATCAGGGGGACTAGCGGGGACGATGATACGCAGTATTTT. Translating it yields CAIRGTSGDDDTQYF.

J is TRBJ2-1 and V is TRBV11-2; D not certain. The CDR3 loop spans 15 amino acids. V dropped 2 bases and J dropped 4 bases, with 12 bases sitting between them. The V gene's germline CDR1 is SGHAT and CDR2 FQNNGV. CDR3 nucleotides: TGTGCCAGCAGCTTATCCAACGATAGATACAATGAGCAGTTCTTC. Translating it yields CASSLSNDRYNEQFF. Full variable domain (outside the CDR3, taken from reference TRBV11-2 and TRBJ2-1): EAGVAQSPRYKIIEKRQSVAFWCNPISGHATLYWYQQILGQGPKLLIQFQNNGVVDDSQLPKDRFSAERLKGVDSTLKIQPAKLEDSAVYLCASSLSNDRYNEQFFGPGTRLTVL.

The chain joins TRBV6-5 to TRBJ1-3, with D unresolved. The V gene's germline CDR1 is MNHEY and CDR2 SVGAGI. This CDR3 has 14 residues. V was shortened by 10 bases and J by 2 bases, with 15 bases between the two germline ends. CDR3 in DNA: TGTGCCACCGCGGCGGGGAGCGCTGGAAACACCATATATTTT. Protein product: CATAAGSAGNTIYF.

The gene calls are TRBV28 and TRBJ1-1; D may be TRBD1 (6 bases). The CDR3 is made up of 14 amino acids. Per the germline V gene, CDR1 is MDHEN and CDR2 is SYDVKM. Trimming stripped 7 bases from V and 4 bases from J, with 16 bases between. CDR3 sequence reads: CASIKMGGRTEAFF. The CDR3 nucleotides read TGTGCCAGCATCAAAATGGGGGGGCGCACTGAAGCTTTCTTT. The full variable domain, with the rest looked up from reference TRBV28 and TRBJ1-1, is DVKVTQSSRYLVKRTGEKVFLECVQDMDHENMFWYRQDPGLGLRLIYFSYDVKMKEKGDIPEGYSVSREKKERFSLILESASTNQTSMYLCASIKMGGRTEAFFGQGTRLTVV.

Only one count was recorded for this clone. The CDR3 nucleotides read TGTGCCTGGAGTCGCGGTAGCTCCTACAATGAGCAGTTCTTC. It translates to CAWSRGSSYNEQFF. The chain recombines TRBV30 with TRBJ2-1, with D unclear. Germline CDR1 GTSNPN, CDR2 SVGIG (reference sequence). V lost 2 bases, J lost 0 bases, and 8 bases lay in between. This CDR3 is 14 amino acids long.